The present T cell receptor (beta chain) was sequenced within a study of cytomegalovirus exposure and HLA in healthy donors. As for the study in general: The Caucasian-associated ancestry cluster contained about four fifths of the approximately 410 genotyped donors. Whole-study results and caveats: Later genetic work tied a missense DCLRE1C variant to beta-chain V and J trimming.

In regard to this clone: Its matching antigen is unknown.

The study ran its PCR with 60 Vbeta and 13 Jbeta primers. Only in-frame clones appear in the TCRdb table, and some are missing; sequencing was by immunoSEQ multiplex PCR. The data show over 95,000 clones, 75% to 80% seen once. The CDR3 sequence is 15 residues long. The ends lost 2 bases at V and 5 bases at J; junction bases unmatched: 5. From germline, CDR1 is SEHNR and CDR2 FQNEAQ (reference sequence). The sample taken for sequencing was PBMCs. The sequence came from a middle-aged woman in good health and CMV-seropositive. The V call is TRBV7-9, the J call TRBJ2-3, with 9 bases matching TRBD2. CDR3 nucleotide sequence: TGTGCCAGCAGCTTAAGGCGGGGGGGAGGAGATACGCAGTATTTT. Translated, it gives CASSLRRGGGDTQYF.